This T cell receptor beta chain was found in a study of long-term antiretroviral therapy in people with HIV. Study-wide findings and caveats: Older ART regimens were possibly in use when the blood was collected between 2004 and 2017.

immunoSEQ v3.0 was run at survey level. What sequencing targeted per sample was about 35,000-50,000 T-cell genomes. The method was immunoSEQ multiplex PCR; TCRdb's version includes in-frame clones alone and lacks a portion of them. Among 20,000 to 25,000 clones listed, roughly four fifths were seen once. This CDR3 comprises 14 residues. Germline-derived CDR1 and CDR2 are SGHTA and FQGNSA. The V and J ends lost 1 base and 7 bases, in that order; junction bases with no gene match: 6. The study drew at least one pre-ART and at least two post-ART PBMC samples from every donor. Concerning this clone: The antigen is not known.

Sequences were derived from unsorted PBMCs, sampled about 21 months before starting antiretroviral therapy. The rearrangement links TRBV7-2 to TRBJ1-1, with 7 positions matching TRBD1. This receptor was taken from a middle-aged woman with HIV. CDR3 sequence: CASSLGRQGGEAFF. As DNA, the CDR3 is TGTGCCAGCAGCTTAGGTAGACAGGGTGGTGAAGCTTTCTTT.